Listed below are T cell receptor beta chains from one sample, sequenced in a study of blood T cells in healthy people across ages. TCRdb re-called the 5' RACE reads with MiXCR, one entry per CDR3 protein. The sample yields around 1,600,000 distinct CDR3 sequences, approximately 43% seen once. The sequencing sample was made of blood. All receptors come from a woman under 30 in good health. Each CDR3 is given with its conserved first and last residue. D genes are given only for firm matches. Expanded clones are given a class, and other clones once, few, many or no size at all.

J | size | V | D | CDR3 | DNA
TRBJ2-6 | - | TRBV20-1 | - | CSARDPTGSRTGANVLTF | TGCAGTGCTAGAGATCCGACAGGTTCACGCACTGGGGCCAACGTCCTGACTTTC
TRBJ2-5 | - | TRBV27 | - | CASGPLTGLQETQYF | TGTGCCAGCGGCCCCCTCACAGGGCTCCAAGAGACCCAGTACTTC
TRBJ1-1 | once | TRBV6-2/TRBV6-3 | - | CASSYSQGMYTEAFF | TGTGCCAGCAGTTATTCGCAGGGAATGTACACTGAAGCTTTCTTT
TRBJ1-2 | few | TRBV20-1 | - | CSASRGSGVNYGYTF | TGCAGTGCTAGCCGCGGATCCGGCGTGAACTATGGCTACACCTTC
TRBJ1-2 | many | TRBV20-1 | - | CSARDRGNYGYTF | TGCAGTGCTAGAGATCGGGGGAACTATGGCTACACCTTC
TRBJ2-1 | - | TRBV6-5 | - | CVSSRTTGPNEQFF | TGTGTCAGCAGCCGAACTACAGGTCCCAATGAGCAGTTCTTC
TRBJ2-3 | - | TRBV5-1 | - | CASGPTPGSTDTQYF | TGCGCCAGCGGCCCGACCCCGGGTAGCACAGATACGCAGTATTTT
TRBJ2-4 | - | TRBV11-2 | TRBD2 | CASSFQREAPLAKNIQYF | TGTGCCAGCAGCTTCCAGCGGGAGGCGCCTCTAGCCAAAAACATTCAGTACTTC
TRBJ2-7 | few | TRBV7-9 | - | CASSLVSQDPYEQYF | TGTGCCAGCAGCTTAGTTAGCCAGGACCCCTACGAGCAGTACTTC
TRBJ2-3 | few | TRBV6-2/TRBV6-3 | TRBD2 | CASSRNPLAGVFTQYF | TGTGCCAGCAGTCGAAACCCACTAGCGGGAGTTTTCACGCAGTATTTT
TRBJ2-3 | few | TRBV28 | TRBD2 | CASSSLIPSGGRRTDTQYF | TGTGCCAGCAGTTCTCTTATCCCCTCGGGCGGGAGGCGCACAGATACGCAGTATTTT
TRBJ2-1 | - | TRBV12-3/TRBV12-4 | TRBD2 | CASSARIARGGQNEQFF | TGTGCCAGCAGTGCCCGTATTGCGCGGGGGGGCCAGAATGAGCAGTTCTTC
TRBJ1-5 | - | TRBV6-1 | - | CASSEAGSNQPQHF | TGTGCCAGCAGTGAAGCAGGATCCAATCAGCCCCAGCATTTT
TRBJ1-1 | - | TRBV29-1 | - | CSVVRIRDTEAFF | TGCAGCGTTGTTCGGATTAGGGACACTGAAGCTTTCTTT
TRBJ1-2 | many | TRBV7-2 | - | CASSPRTVTNYGYTF | TGTGCCAGCAGCCCTCGGACTGTCACTAACTATGGCTACACCTTC
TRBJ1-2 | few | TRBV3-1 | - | CASSPWTDLNYGYTF | TGTGCCAGCAGCCCTTGGACAGACCTCAACTATGGCTACACCTTC
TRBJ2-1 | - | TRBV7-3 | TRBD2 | CASSSGTSRTDEQFF | TGTGCCAGCAGCTCCGGGACTAGCCGAACCGATGAGCAGTTCTTC
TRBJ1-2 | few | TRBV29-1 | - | CSVVAAEISGGYTF | TGCAGCGTTGTTGCCGCGGAAATCAGCGGGGGCTACACCTTC
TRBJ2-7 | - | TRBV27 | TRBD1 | CASSLLTGGVEQYF | TGTGCCAGCAGTTTATTGACAGGGGGCGTTGAGCAGTACTTC
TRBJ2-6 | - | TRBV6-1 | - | CASYSGANVLTF | TGTGCCAGCTATTCTGGGGCCAACGTCCTGACTTTC
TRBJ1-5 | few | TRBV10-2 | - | CASSESGGRYQPQHF | TGCGCCAGCAGTGAGTCGGGGGGAAGGTATCAGCCCCAGCATTTT
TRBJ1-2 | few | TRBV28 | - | CASSFLGERGYTF | TGTGCCAGCAGTTTCTTGGGCGAACGGGGCTACACCTTC
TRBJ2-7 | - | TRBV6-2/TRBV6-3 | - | CASSYLHHLNYEQYF | TGTGCCAGCAGTTACCTGCATCACTTAAATTACGAGCAGTACTTC
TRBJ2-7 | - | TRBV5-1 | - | CASSWPLEMNTYNEQYF | TGCGCCAGCAGCTGGCCCCTCGAAATGAACACCTACAATGAGCAGTACTTC
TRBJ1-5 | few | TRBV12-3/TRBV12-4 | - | CASSFGTYSNQPQHF | TGTGCCAGCAGTTTCGGGACCTATAGCAATCAGCCCCAGCATTTT
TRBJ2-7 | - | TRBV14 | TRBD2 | CASSQLAGVNEQYF | TGTGCCAGCAGCCAATTAGCGGGAGTCAACGAGCAGTACTTC
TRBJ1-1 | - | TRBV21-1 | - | CASSRRDREEGAFF | TGTGCCAGCAGCCGGCGGGACAGGGAGGAGGGAGCTTTCTTT
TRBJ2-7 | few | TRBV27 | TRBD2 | CASSLGLAGAHEQYF | TGTGCCAGCAGTTTAGGACTAGCGGGAGCCCACGAGCAGTACTTC
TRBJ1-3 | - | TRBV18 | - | CASSPDLSGNTIYF | TGTGCCAGCTCCCCGGACCTCTCTGGAAACACCATATATTTT
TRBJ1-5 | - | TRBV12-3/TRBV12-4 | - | CASSFTHGGNQPQHF | TGTGCCAGCAGTTTCACTCACGGGGGCAATCAGCCCCAGCATTTT
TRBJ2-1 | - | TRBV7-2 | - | CASSSYSTLSYNEQFF | TGTGCCAGCAGCTCGTACTCGACCCTCTCCTACAATGAGCAGTTCTTC
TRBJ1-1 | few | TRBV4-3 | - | CASSPTAVNTEAFF | TGCGCCAGCAGCCCGACAGCCGTGAACACTGAAGCTTTCTTT
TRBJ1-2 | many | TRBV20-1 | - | CSARDIWYGYTF | TGCAGTGCTAGAGACATATGGTATGGCTACACCTTC
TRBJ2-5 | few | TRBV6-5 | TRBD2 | CASRHGLDTEETQYF | TGTGCCAGCAGACACGGACTAGACACAGAAGAGACCCAGTACTTC
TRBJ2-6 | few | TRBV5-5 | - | CASSLKSGANVLTF | TGTGCCAGCAGCTTAAAATCTGGGGCCAACGTCCTGACTTTC
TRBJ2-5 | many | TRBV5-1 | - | CASSLGEYQETQYF | TGCGCCAGCAGCTTGGGGGAGTACCAAGAGACCCAGTACTTC
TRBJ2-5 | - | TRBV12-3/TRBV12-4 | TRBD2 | CASSFSGTSGETQYF | TGTGCCAGCAGTTTTTCCGGGACTAGCGGAGAGACCCAGTACTTC
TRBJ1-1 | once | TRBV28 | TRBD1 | CASSPLTGITEAFF | TGTGCCAGCAGTCCCTTGACAGGGATCACTGAAGCTTTCTTT
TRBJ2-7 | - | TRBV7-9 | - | CASSNLGTGLSYEQYF | TGTGCCAGCAGCAACCTAGGTACAGGCTTATCCTACGAGCAGTACTTC
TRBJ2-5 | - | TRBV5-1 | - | CASSLDSKGETQYF | TGCGCCAGCAGCTTGGACAGTAAGGGTGAGACCCAGTACTTC
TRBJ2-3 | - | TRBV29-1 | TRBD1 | CSVEPRTGGTDTQYF | TGCAGCGTTGAACCACGGACAGGAGGCACAGATACGCAGTATTTT
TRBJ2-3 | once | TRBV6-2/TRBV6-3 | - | CASSYYNARGVTDTQYF | TGTGCCAGCAGTTACTATAACGCCAGGGGAGTTACAGATACGCAGTATTTT
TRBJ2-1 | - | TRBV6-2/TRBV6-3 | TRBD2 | CASKVAGGPGNEQFF | TGTGCCAGCAAGGTAGCGGGGGGGCCGGGTAATGAGCAGTTCTTC